These 31 T cell receptor beta chains were all obtained from the same sample, sequenced in a study of human T cells and chemical hapten exposure. Time point reported: patch test 1, 2 weeks after DPC sensitization. Treatment of the sample: therapeutic diphenylcyclopropenone sensitization with weekly scalp DPC. TCRdb reprocessed the RACE reads with MiXCR, giving one entry per CDR3 protein. The sample records 180,000 or so distinct CDR3 sequences, about a fifth being singletons. The material was whole blood, obtained in connection with sensitization to the hapten diphenylcyclopropenone (DPC). The source is a woman in her forties or fifties with alopecia areata. Some clones in this sample may be carry-over from other donors' samples.

This chain uses TRBV7-9 with TRBJ1-4; tentatively, D is TRBD1 (5 bases). V shed 8 bases and J shed 0 bases, with 16 bases lying between them. In germline, CDR1 is SEHNR, CDR2 FQNEAQ (reference sequence). The CDR3 covers 16 residues. CDR3 sequence: CASGIGGVTTNEKLFF. CDR3 DNA sequence: TGTGCCAGCGGTATTGGAGGGGTCACAACTAATGAAAAACTGTTTTTT.

There are a few counts of this clonotype. This chain links TRBV29-1 with TRBJ2-3; D is unresolved. The CDR3 length is 14 residues. In germline, CDR1 is SQVTM, CDR2 ANQGSEA. Trimming shortened V by 2 bases and J by 0 bases, and 9 bases separated the two germline ends. In DNA form, the CDR3 reads TGCAGCGTTGAATCGGCAACTAGCACAGATACGCAGTATTTT. Translated: CSVESATSTDTQYF.

This chain uses TRBV7-2 with TRBJ2-1, with 9 bases matching TRBD2. There are 17 residues in the CDR3. CDR1 SGHTA and CDR2 FQGNSA come from the germline V gene. Trimming took 0 bases from V and 3 from J; bases not matched to a gene: 6. The CDR3 coding sequence is TGTGCCAGCAGCTTAGCCAGTCTAGCGGGAAGCTACAATGAGCAGTTCTTC. Its protein is CASSLASLAGSYNEQFF.

This clonotype occurred a few times. The chain couples TRBV20-1 to TRBJ1-2, with D unclear. Trimming shortened V by 7 bases and J by 6 bases, and 3 bases separated the two germline ends. In germline, CDR1 is DFQATT, CDR2 SNEGSKA (reference sequence). This CDR3 is 8 amino acids long. The CDR3 region is CSDNGYTF. The CDR3 DNA follows: TGCAGTGATAATGGCTACACCTTC.

In its sample, this clonotype was seen a few times. This rearrangement joins TRBV4-2 to TRBJ2-6, with unresolved D. The germline CDR1 and CDR2 sequences are LGHNA and YNFKEQ. The CDR3 sequence is 18 residues long. Trimming removed 0 bases at V and 4 bases at J, with 16 bases between. CDR3 sequence (DNA): TGTGCCAGCAGCCAAGACGTGGGTCGGGTTGTGGGGGCCAACGTCCTGACTTTC. This translates into CASSQDVGRVVGANVLTF.

In this sample, this clonotype turned up a few times. The rearrangement joins TRBV2 to TRBJ2-7; D is ambiguous. The germline V gene encodes CDR1 SNHLY and CDR2 FYNNEI. The CDR3 extends over 13 amino acids. The ends were cut back, 3 bases at V and 0 bases at J, with 6 bases in the middle. CDR3 sequence (DNA): TGTGCCAGCAGTGAGTACCTCTCCTACGAGCAGTACTTC. Its protein is CASSEYLSYEQYF.

This clonotype was seen only a few times. The chain uses TRBV20-1 and TRBJ2-3; the D is unclear. V lost 3 bases and J 2 bases, leaving 15 bases between the germline ends. The CDR3 contains 15 residues. Germline CDR1 reads DFQATT; CDR2 reads SNEGSKA (reference sequence). The CDR3 nucleotides are TGCAGTGCTAGGGGTCTTGGCCGCTTCACAGATACGCAGTATTTT. Translation: CSARGLGRFTDTQYF.

This chain links TRBV10-2 with TRBJ1-5; D ambiguous. The CDR3 sequence is 16 residues long. The V gene's germline CDR1 is WSHSY and CDR2 SAAADI. V was shortened by 0 bases and J by 7 bases, with 16 bases between the two germline ends. Here the CDR3 DNA reads TGCGCCAGCAGTGAGTCTGTGGGCAGTAGCGGGCAGCCCCAGCATTTT. This translates into CASSESVGSSGQPQHF.

This clonotype showed up just a few times. CDR3 loop: CASSRGAVGQGGKLFF. As DNA, the CDR3 is TGTGCCAGCAGTCGAGGGGCGGTGGGACAAGGGGGAAAACTGTTTTTT. The chain joins TRBV12-3 or TRBV12-4 to TRBJ1-4; D is possibly TRBD1 (6 bases). CDR3 length equals 16 residues. Trimming took 5 bases from V and 10 from J, leaving 23 bases between them.

The chain joins TRBV19 to TRBJ2-1; 7 nucleotides agree with TRBD1. CDR1 is LNHDA and CDR2 is SQIVND in the germline V gene (reference sequence). The CDR3 totals 15 residues. The V gene end was trimmed by 4 bases and the J gene end by 4 bases; junction bases not matched to a gene: 7. In DNA form, the CDR3 reads TGTGCCAGTAGTACGGGACAGAGTCCATACAATGAGCAGTTCTTC. The encoded protein is CASSTGQSPYNEQFF.

This clonotype was detected only a few times. The chain recombines TRBV5-6 with TRBJ2-5; D possibly corresponds to TRBD1 (5 bases). Germline assignment: CDR1 SGHDT and CDR2 YYEEEE. The germline V and J ends were trimmed by 2 bases and 2 bases, with 10 bases remaining between them. The CDR3 is made up of 14 amino acids. Here the CDR3 DNA reads TGTGCCAGCAGCTTCATGGACACACAAGAGACCCAGTACTTC. Amino acids: CASSFMDTQETQYF.

This clonotype has more than one count but fewer than ten. V and J are TRBV11-2 and TRBJ1-1; D uncertain. Germline V gives CDR1 SGHAT, CDR2 FQNNGV. The CDR3 totals 14 residues. The V end was cut by 7 bases, the J end by 1 base, with 13 bases between. CDR3 DNA sequence: TGTGCCAGCAACTCGATAGCACGGAACACTGAAGCTTTCTTT. It encodes CASNSIARNTEAFF.

The sample holds a few counts of this clonotype. The junction differs from germline at one of its ends, possibly a read error. The V and J genes are TRBV27 and TRBJ1-1; D unclear. The CDR3 runs 12 residues. CDR1 and CDR2 from the germline V gene are MNHEY and SMNVEV (reference sequence). The CDR3 coding sequence is TGTGCCAGCAGTTACGAGGGAAACAGTTGGGTTTTT. Translated: CASSYEGNSWVF.

This clonotype was observed at least ten times. The chain joins TRBV7-6 to TRBJ2-5; possible D gene TRBD1, 6 bases. The CDR3 is 13 residues long. Trimming stripped 5 bases from V and 5 bases from J, with 12 bases between. CDR1 and CDR2 from the germline V gene are SGHVS and FNYEAQ. This chain's CDR3 is CASSPGTLETQYF. Written as DNA, the CDR3 is TGTGCCAGCAGCCCCGGGACACTCGAGACCCAGTACTTC.

This clonotype was observed a few times. The V gene is TRBV9, the J gene TRBJ2-7; unclear D gene. The CDR3 covers 17 residues. V lost 1 base and J lost 2, with 19 bases in between. Germline loops: CDR1 SGDLS, CDR2 YYNGEE. The CDR3 here is CASSVIRPGPTPYEQYF. CDR3 in DNA: TGTGCCAGCAGCGTAATAAGGCCCGGACCTACTCCCTACGAGCAGTACTTC.

The chain uses TRBV21-1 and TRBJ2-2; the table's D call TRBD2 went unverified against the DNA. TRBV21-1 is designated a pseudogene. The CDR3 is 18 amino acids. Written as DNA, the CDR3 is TGTGCCAGCAGCAGACGACTAGCGGGAGCCCTTAACACCGGGGAGCTGTTTTTT. It encodes CASSRRLAGALNTGELFF.

This clonotype was counted between two and nine times. This chain connects TRBV25-1 to TRBJ1-6, with 7 bases aligning to TRBD1. J lost 6 bases, V lost 5 bases, and 13 bases had no gene match. Germline CDR1 MGHDK, CDR2 SYGVNS. CDR3 length equals 17 residues. CDR3 amino acids: CASSPAAGGPLNSPLHF. The CDR3 DNA is TGTGCCAGCAGTCCCGCGGCAGGGGGTCCCCTTAATTCACCCCTCCACTTT.

This clonotype was seen ten or more times. V and J are TRBV7-2 and TRBJ2-2, with D perhaps matching TRBD2 (7 bases). CDR3 size: 14 residues. Germline-derived CDR1 and CDR2 are SGHTA and FQGNSA. V gave up 7 bases and J gave up 4 bases, with 13 bases separating them. The CDR3 region has the DNA TGTGCCAGCACCCGAGGGGGGGTCACCGGGGAGCTGTTTTTT. Protein product: CASTRGGVTGELFF.

This sequence joins TRBV6-1 and TRBJ2-3, with 10 bases lining up with TRBD2. Losses at the gene ends were 7 bases for V and 5 bases for J; bases not matched to a gene: 9. CDR3 length: 15 amino acids. Germline loops: CDR1 MNHNS, CDR2 SASEGT. This CDR3 is CASKGLAGEQDTQYF. In nucleotides, the CDR3 is TGTGCCAGCAAAGGGCTAGCGGGAGAGCAAGATACGCAGTATTTT.

This clonotype was observed a few times. The CDR3 region has the DNA TGTGCCAGCAGCCAAGAATCCACGGGATATGGCTACACCTTC. Protein sequence: CASSQESTGYGYTF. This sequence joins TRBV4-2 and TRBJ1-2; D gene uncertain. Germline lookup yields CDR1 LGHNA and CDR2 YNFKEQ. The CDR3 runs 14 residues. Between the trimmed V and J ends, which lost 0 bases and 5 bases, there was a span of 10 bases.

V and J are TRBV7-8 and TRBJ2-7; the D gene is possibly TRBD1 (5 bases). The germline V gene encodes CDR1 SGHVS and CDR2 FQNEAQ. The V gene lost 4 bases and the J gene lost 2 bases, with 12 bases spanning the gap. The CDR3 has 14 residues. The CDR3 DNA sequence: TGTGCCAGCAGCTCCGGACCGACAGCCTACGAGCAGTACTTC. Translation gives CASSSGPTAYEQYF.

The chain joins TRBV2 to TRBJ2-1, with 8 bases fitting TRBD2. The junction had 9 bases not matched to a gene; V was cut back by 8 bases and J by 9 bases. Germline CDR1 SNHLY, CDR2 FYNNEI. CDR3 length equals 13 residues. The CDR3 DNA reads TGTGCCAGCGGCGGGACTAGAGACCTTGAGCAGTTCTTC. Translating it yields CASGGTRDLEQFF.

The rearrangement uses TRBV6-6 and TRBJ1-4; tentative D call: TRBD1 (6 bases). The germline CDR1 and CDR2 sequences are MNHNY and SVGAGI (reference sequence). The CDR3 is 13 residues long. V lost 7 bases and J lost 5, with 11 bases in between. In DNA, the CDR3 is TGTGCCAGCACAGACAGGAAAAATGAAAAACTGTTTTTT. This gives the protein CASTDRKNEKLFF.

The chain is built from TRBV29-1 and TRBJ1-2; TRBD1 matches 9 bases. The CDR3 is made up of 16 amino acids. Unmatched junction bases numbered 10, after V lost 1 base and J lost 4 bases. Germline V CDR1 and CDR2: SQVTM, ANQGSEA. This CDR3 reads CSVEVGHRGLGYGYTF. DNA for the CDR3: TGCAGCGTTGAAGTGGGGCACAGGGGGCTTGGCTATGGCTACACCTTC.

This clonotype has a count of ten or more. The chain joins TRBV28 to TRBJ2-2; 9 bases are shared with TRBD1. V shed 3 bases, J shed 3 bases, and the junction held 5 bases outside the gene matches. The CDR3 totals 16 residues. Per the germline V gene, CDR1 is MDHEN and CDR2 is SYDVKM. The CDR3 DNA follows: TGTGCCAGCAGTTTCCCCCGGACAGGGGACACCGGGGAGCTGTTTTTT. This sequence encodes CASSFPRTGDTGELFF.

This chain uses TRBV20-1 with TRBJ1-1; tentatively, D is TRBD1 (5 bases). The V gene lost 3 bases and the J gene lost 0 bases, with 11 bases spanning the gap. CDR3 length: 14 residues. CDR1 is DFQATT and CDR2 is SNEGSKA in the germline V gene (reference sequence). In nucleotides, the CDR3 is TGCAGTGCTAGGCTGGGGACGTTGAACACTGAAGCTTTCTTT. It encodes CSARLGTLNTEAFF.

This clonotype was observed a few times. The V call is TRBV7-8, the J call TRBJ2-1, with 10 bases matching TRBD2. In germline, CDR1 is SGHVS, CDR2 FQNEAQ. The V gene end was trimmed by 0 bases and the J gene end by 8 bases; junction bases not matched to a gene: 16. CDR3 length equals 19 residues. The CDR3 DNA reads TGTGCCAGCAGCTTAGCGCTGTTCAAAAGCGGGAGGGCAGTCTATGAGCAGTTCTTC. It specifies CASSLALFKSGRAVYEQFF. The complete variable domain, with remaining parts taken from reference TRBV7-8 and TRBJ2-1, reads GAGVSQSPRYKVAKRGQDVALRCDPISGHVSLFWYQQALGQGPEFLTYFQNEAQLDKSGLPSDRFFAERPEGSVSTLKIQRTQQEDSAVYLCASSLALFKSGRAVYEQFFGPGTRLTVL.

The chain carries TRBV20-1 and TRBJ2-1, with TRBD2 matching over 12 bases. The CDR3 runs to 16 residues. With V trimmed by 6 bases and J by 4 bases, 10 bases remained unmatched. Germline-derived CDR1 and CDR2 are DFQATT and SNEGSKA (reference sequence). CDR3 nucleotides: TGCAGTGCCCCGGATACAGGGACTAGCGGGTACAATGAGCAGTTCTTC. It yields the protein CSAPDTGTSGYNEQFF.

This clonotype turned up a few times. The V gene is TRBV11-3, the J gene TRBJ2-2; D is undetermined. Germline CDR1 is SGHNT and CDR2 is YENEEA. Between the trimmed V and J ends, which lost 2 bases and 5 bases, there was a span of 6 bases. This CDR3 is 13 amino acids long. This CDR3 is CASSLSRTGELFF. CDR3 DNA sequence: TGTGCCAGCAGCTTAAGTCGGACCGGGGAGCTGTTTTTT.

The rearrangement joins TRBV18 to TRBJ1-1; D is possibly TRBD1 (5 bases). V dropped 3 bases and J dropped 0 bases, with 14 bases sitting between them. Germline loops: CDR1 KGHSH, CDR2 LQKENI. This CDR3 is 16 amino acids long. The CDR3: CASSPASEGLNTEAFF. The CDR3 region has the DNA TGTGCCAGCTCACCCGCGTCTGAGGGACTGAACACTGAAGCTTTCTTT.

This clonotype showed up just once. The genes are TRBV24-1 and TRBJ1-1; the D gene is possibly TRBD1 (5 bases). The V end was cut by 7 bases, the J end by 2 bases, with 31 bases between. The germline CDR1 and CDR2 sequences are KGHDR and SFDVKD. The CDR3 consists of 20 residues. The CDR3 nucleotides are TGTGCCACCAGCCCTCCGGTCCTGACAGTCGGACGGGGACGCAACACTGAAGCTTTCTTT. It is translated as CATSPPVLTVGRGRNTEAFF.